This T cell receptor (beta chain) was obtained from a study of blood T cell repertoires in COVID-19. For the study at large: Sites across the United States, Italy and Spain contributed samples from acute and convalescent COVID-19. The analysed material was cDNA or gDNA that came from T cells, B-cell-depleted T cells, or PBMCs.

This table comes from immunoSEQ multiplex PCR, and its TCRdb copy is limited to in-frame clones, with some not included. Of about 170,000 clones listed, more than 75% are singletons. This CDR3 contains 17 residues. The germline V gene has CDR1 SGHDT and CDR2 YYEEEE. V shed 1 base and J 2 bases; nucleotides not matched to a gene: 9. The source of this sequence is a man in his forties or fifties who had recovered from COVID-19. The gene calls are TRBV5-6 and TRBJ1-5; 7 bases line up with TRBD1. Sequences were obtained from peripheral blood. The CDR3, as DNA: TGTGCCAGCAGCTTGATGCAGGGGGGAAGAGGCAATCAGCCCCAGCATTTT. This encodes CASSLMQGGRGNQPQHF.